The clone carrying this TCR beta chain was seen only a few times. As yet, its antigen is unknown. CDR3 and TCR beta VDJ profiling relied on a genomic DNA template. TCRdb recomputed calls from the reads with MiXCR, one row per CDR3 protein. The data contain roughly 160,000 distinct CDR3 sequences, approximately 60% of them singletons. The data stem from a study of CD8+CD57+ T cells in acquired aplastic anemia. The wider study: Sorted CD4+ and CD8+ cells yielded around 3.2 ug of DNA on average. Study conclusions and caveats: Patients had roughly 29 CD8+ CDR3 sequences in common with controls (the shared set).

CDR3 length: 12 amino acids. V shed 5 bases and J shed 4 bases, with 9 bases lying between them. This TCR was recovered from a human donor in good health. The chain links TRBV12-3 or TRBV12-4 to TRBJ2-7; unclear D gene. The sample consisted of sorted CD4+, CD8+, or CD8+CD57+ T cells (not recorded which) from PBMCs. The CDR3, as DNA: TGTGCCAGCAGTCCCGAGCGTTACGAGCAGTACTTC. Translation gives CASSPERYEQYF.